Each of the 22 T cell receptor beta chains below was sequenced from the same sample in a study of shared clonotypes between healthy human individuals. Repertoires were generated with immunoSEQ multiplex PCR, while TCRdb's copy carries only in-frame clones and drops some. Here the sample spans some 660,000 clones, approximately 73% being singletons. Sequenced material: memory CD4+ T cells sorted from blood. The subset denotes: CD45RA-negative fraction. Receptors originate from a woman aged 30 to 39 in good health.

This clone has just a few counts. The J gene is TRBJ2-1, the V gene TRBV11-1, with 11 bases fitting TRBD2. CDR1 and CDR2 (germline): SGHAT, FQDESV (reference sequence). The CDR3 is made up of 15 amino acids. The J segment lost 5 bases and the V segment lost 5 bases, leaving 5 bases of the junction unmatched. CDR3 nucleotide sequence: TGTGCCAGCAGCGAGACTAGCGGGACGAACAATGAGCAGTTCTTC. The encoded protein is CASSETSGTNNEQFF.

The chain links TRBV28 to TRBJ2-3, with 12 bases aligning to TRBD2. CDR3 length: 16 amino acids. Trimming took 4 bases from V and 3 from J; bases not matched to a gene: 5. The germline V gene encodes CDR1 MDHEN and CDR2 SYDVKM. The CDR3 region is CASSWASGRGTDTQYF. The CDR3 bases are TGTGCCAGCAGTTGGGCTAGCGGGAGGGGGACAGATACGCAGTATTTT.

This chain uses TRBV19 with TRBJ1-1; tentatively, D is TRBD1 (5 bases). V shed 6 bases and J shed 0 bases, with 11 bases lying between them. The CDR3 has 14 residues. Germline CDR1 reads LNHDA; CDR2 reads SQIVND (reference sequence). The CDR3 nucleotides read TGTGCCAGTAGACAGGAACCCATGAACACTGAAGCTTTCTTT. Translating gives CASRQEPMNTEAFF.

The chain combines TRBV19 with TRBJ2-7; 10 bases map to TRBD2. V was clipped by 4 bases and J by 2 bases; unmatched bases: 2. Germline V gene data show CDR1 as LNHDA and CDR2 as SQIVND (reference sequence). The CDR3 loop spans 14 amino acids. CDR3 sequence: CASSTTSGTYEQYF. In nucleotides, the CDR3 is TGTGCCAGTAGTACTACTAGCGGGACCTACGAGCAGTACTTC. Full variable domain (missing parts from reference TRBV19 and TRBJ2-7): DGGITQSPKYLFRKEGQNVTLSCEQNLNHDAMYWYRQDPGQGLRLIYYSQIVNDFQKGDIAEGYSVSREKKESFPLTVTSAQKNPTAFYLCASSTTSGTYEQYFGPGTRLTVT.

The chain employs TRBV28 and TRBJ1-5, with 7 bases aligning to TRBD1. Unmatched junction bases numbered 10, after V lost 5 bases and J lost 6 bases. The CDR3 totals 15 residues. Germline-derived CDR1 and CDR2 are MDHEN and SYDVKM. CDR3 sequence reads: CASSQNRGGGQPQHF. Written as DNA, the CDR3 is TGTGCCAGCAGTCAGAACAGGGGTGGAGGTCAGCCCCAGCATTTT.

The J gene is TRBJ2-5, the V gene TRBV6-1; maybe TRBD2 (5 bases). The CDR3 sequence is 15 residues long. CDR1 MNHNS and CDR2 SASEGT come from the germline V gene. Trimming shortened V by 2 bases and J by 5 bases, and 15 bases separated the two germline ends. CDR3 amino acids: CASSENAGVGETQYF. The DNA for the CDR3 is TGTGCCAGCAGTGAAAATGCCGGGGTTGGGGAGACCCAGTACTTC.

Only a few counts were recorded for this clone. The CDR3 loop reads CASSGRLAENTGELFF. CDR3 nucleotides: TGTGCCAGCAGCGGGAGACTAGCGGAAAACACCGGGGAGCTGTTTTTT. The gene calls are TRBV9 and TRBJ2-2, with TRBD2 identical over 9 bases. The germline CDR1 and CDR2 sequences are SGDLS and YYNGEE. The CDR3 extends over 16 amino acids. With 3 bases clipped from V and 2 bases from J, the junction kept 5 bases outside the gene matches. Full variable domain (remainder filled in from reference TRBV9 and TRBJ2-2): DSGVTQTPKHLITATGQRVTLRCSPRSGDLSVYWYQQSLDQGLQFLIQYYNGEERAKGNILERFSAQQFPDLHSELNLSSLELGDSALYFCASSGRLAENTGELFFGEGSRLTVL.

The chain uses TRBV30 and TRBJ1-1, with D unresolved. V was trimmed by 3 bases and J by 5 bases, leaving 16 bases between them. Germline CDR1 reads GTSNPN; CDR2 reads SVGIG (reference sequence). CDR3 size: 14 residues. CDR3 bases: TGTGCCTGGAGCAGGACGGCCCTAGGGACTGAAGCTTTCTTT. Protein sequence: CAWSRTALGTEAFF.

The rearrangement joins TRBV2 to TRBJ1-3; D not certain. V lost 2 bases, J lost 0 bases, and 8 bases lay in between. The CDR3 covers 15 residues. Germline-derived CDR1 and CDR2 are SNHLY and FYNNEI. The DNA of the CDR3 is TGTGCCAGCAGTGAACGGTACTCCTCTGGAAACACCATATATTTT. It specifies CASSERYSSGNTIYF.

This clone has more than one count but fewer than ten. The CDR3 sequence: CASSLGGGRTYEQYF. The CDR3 DNA sequence: TGTGCCAGCAGCTTAGGGGGCGGACGTACCTACGAGCAGTACTTC. The chain joins TRBV11-2 to TRBJ2-7, with D possibly matching TRBD1 (5 bases). The germline V gene encodes CDR1 SGHAT and CDR2 FQNNGV. The CDR3 is 15 residues long. Trimming removed 1 base from V and 2 bases from J, with 12 bases in between.

The chain combines TRBV5-1 with TRBJ2-3; tentatively, D is TRBD1 (6 bases). Germline CDR1 SGHRS, CDR2 YFSETQ. The CDR3 is made up of 14 amino acids. The V and J ends lost 0 bases and 4 bases respectively, with 9 bases between them. CDR3: CASSLGGHSDTQYF. The CDR3 DNA follows: TGCGCCAGCAGCTTGGGGGGGCACTCAGATACGCAGTATTTT.

This chain uses TRBV7-3 with TRBJ2-2, with 10 nucleotides matching TRBD2. The V gene's germline CDR1 is SGHTA and CDR2 FQGTGA. V lost 6 bases, J lost 7 bases, and 8 bases stayed unmatched. The CDR3 sequence is 15 residues long. CDR3 sequence (DNA): TGTGCCAGCAGTTCTAGCGGGAGTAATGGCGGGGAGCTGTTTTTT. Its protein is CASSSSGSNGGELFF.

The chain links TRBV19 to TRBJ1-1; maybe TRBD1 (5 bases). V was clipped by 5 bases and J by 3 bases, with 10 bases between them. Germline values: CDR1 LNHDA, CDR2 SQIVND (reference sequence). The CDR3 has 13 residues. The CDR3 coding sequence is TGTGCCAGTAGTGCGACAGTGGACACTGAAGCTTTCTTT. This translates into CASSATVDTEAFF.

The gene calls are TRBV19 and TRBJ2-3, with TRBD2 matching 8 bases. The trim removed 6 bases at V and 3 bases at J, leaving 8 bases unmatched. The CDR3 is 15 residues long. Germline V gene data show CDR1 as LNHDA and CDR2 as SQIVND (reference sequence). CDR3 region: CASSVISGITDTQYF. Written as DNA, the CDR3 is TGTGCCAGTAGCGTGATTAGCGGGATTACAGATACGCAGTATTTT.

The rearrangement links TRBV6-6 to TRBJ2-7, with a tentative D call TRBD1 (5 bases). Trimming cost V 2 bases and J 3 bases, with 14 bases left between them. Looked up from germline, CDR1 is MNHNY and CDR2 is SVGAGI (reference sequence). The CDR3 has 15 amino acids. CDR3 sequence: CASSYEERRGYEQYF. Written as DNA, the CDR3 is TGTGCCAGCAGTTACGAAGAGCGAAGGGGCTACGAGCAGTACTTC.

The chain is built from TRBV6-6 and TRBJ1-1; 7 positions agree with TRBD1. The V gene's germline CDR1 is MNHNY and CDR2 SVGAGI (reference sequence). The CDR3 is 14 residues long. J gave up 1 base and V 7 bases, and 6 bases lay outside the gene matches. CDR3 DNA sequence: TGTGCCAGCACCGGACAGGACCCGAACACTGAAGCTTTCTTT. Translated: CASTGQDPNTEAFF.

The chain joins TRBV28 to TRBJ1-1; 10 positions agree with TRBD1. Germline CDR1 reads MDHEN; CDR2 reads SYDVKM. The trim removed 6 bases at V and 2 bases at J, leaving 9 bases unmatched. This CDR3 contains 16 residues. CDR3 sequence (DNA): TGTGCCAGCAGAAACGACAGGGGGCGGAAAAACACTGAAGCTTTCTTT. Encoded protein: CASRNDRGRKNTEAFF.

Of note for this clone: A much larger clone lies a single base off, so this may be a read error. The same CDR3 is also encoded by other DNA sequences in this sample. V and J are TRBV5-1 and TRBJ2-5, with unresolved D. CDR1 and CDR2 (germline): SGHRS, YFSETQ. CDR3 size: 11 residues. V lost 0 bases, J lost 4 bases, and 1 base lay in between. CDR3 sequence (DNA): TGCGCCAGCAGCTTGGTAGAGACCCAGTACTTC. Translating it yields CASSLVETQYF.

The chain uses TRBV5-5 and TRBJ2-5; a weak D match, TRBD1 (7 bases). Trimming removed 4 bases from V and 5 bases from J, with 21 bases in between. CDR3 length: 16 amino acids. Per the germline V gene, CDR1 is SGHKS and CDR2 is YYEKEE (reference sequence). CDR3 in amino acids: CASSPRQGVGGETQYF. CDR3 sequence (DNA): TGTGCCAGCAGCCCGCGACAGGGAGTAGGAGGGGAGACCCAGTACTTC.

CDR3 in amino acids: CASSSRLGQETQYF. CDR3 in DNA: TGTGCCAGCAGCTCGCGACTAGGGCAAGAGACCCAGTACTTC. The chain carries TRBV5-4 and TRBJ2-5; D perhaps matches TRBD2 (6 bases). Germline V gives CDR1 SGHNT, CDR2 YYREEE (reference sequence). Trimming took off 3 bases at V and 2 bases at J, with 11 bases between the two ends. The CDR3 extends over 14 amino acids.

This clone was counted only a few times. The gene calls are TRBV25-1 and TRBJ1-2; maybe TRBD1 (6 bases). CDR1 is MGHDK, CDR2 SYGVNS, per germline. This CDR3 has 16 residues. V shed 2 bases and J shed 1 base, with 14 bases lying between them. In DNA form, the CDR3 reads TGTGCCAGCAGTGAAACCGCGGGGGCGGGTAACTATGGCTACACCTTC. Encoded protein: CASSETAGAGNYGYTF.

The chain combines TRBV5-1 with TRBJ2-7, with 9 bases matching TRBD1. V shed 0 bases, J shed 6 bases, and the junction held 10 bases outside the gene matches. The CDR3 is 16 residues long. The germline gives CDR1 SGHRS, CDR2 YFSETQ. This chain's CDR3 is CASSLVGTGSLGEQYF. The CDR3 nucleotides are TGCGCCAGCAGCTTGGTCGGGACAGGGTCCTTGGGCGAGCAGTACTTC.